This T cell receptor (beta chain) was recorded in a study of blood T cell repertoires in COVID-19. Background on the study: Acute and convalescent COVID-19 specimens originated in the United States, Italy and Spain. PBMCs, B-cell-depleted T cells, or T cells were the source of the cDNA or gDNA that made up the material.

Authors' data handling: Reference gene primer amplification in the assay estimated nucleated cell counts. Profiling relied on immunoSEQ multiplex PCR, and the TCRdb table lists in-frame clones only, not all of them. The DNA gave D and trimming, while V, J and clone size come from that table. The table has about 170,000 clones, about nine tenths seen once. Trimming removed 0 bases at V and 4 bases at J, with 13 bases between. This CDR3 is 16 amino acids long. CDR1 and CDR2 (germline): LGHNA, YSLEER. The Seattle site enrolled patients during active infection and followed them longitudinally. The clonotype comes from a man aged 18-30 years with COVID-19, enrolled during active disease. V and J are TRBV4-3 and TRBJ2-1; weak D call: TRBD2 (6 bases). Material: peripheral blood. As DNA, the CDR3 is TGCGCCAGCAGCCAAGAGTTAAGCGGGTTTTACAATGAGCAGTTCTTC. It specifies CASSQELSGFYNEQFF.